These 32 T cell receptor beta chains share one sample of origin, sequenced in a study of blood T cell repertoires in COVID-19. Clones were sequenced by immunoSEQ multiplex PCR, and TCRdb holds only the in-frame ones, with some missing. Here the sample spans 150,000 to 200,000 clones, around 90% being singletons. Sequenced input: peripheral blood. The receptors come from a woman in her 50s with acute or convalescent COVID-19.

The chain links TRBV19 to TRBJ1-2, with 7 bases matching TRBD1. Unmatched junction bases numbered 7, after V lost 5 bases and J lost 4 bases. CDR1 LNHDA and CDR2 SQIVND come from the germline V gene (reference sequence). CDR3 length: 14 amino acids. The DNA for the CDR3 is TGTGCCAGTAGTTCCCGCGAGGGGGCCTATGGCTACACCTTC. Translation gives CASSSREGAYGYTF.

The J gene is TRBJ2-1, the V gene TRBV7-2; 10 bases are shared with TRBD1. CDR3 length equals 13 residues. Trimming took 5 bases from V and 9 from J; bases not matched to a gene: 4. Germline CDR1 reads SGHTA; CDR2 reads FQGNSA. Here the CDR3 DNA reads TGTGCCAGCAGCGACAGGGGGCGAGGTGAGCAGTTCTTC. The encoded protein is CASSDRGRGEQFF. The full variable domain, rest sourced from reference TRBV7-2 and TRBJ2-1, is GAGVSQSPSNKVTEKGKDVELRCDPISGHTALYWYRQSLGQGLEFLIYFQGNSAPDKSGLPSDRFSAERTGGSVSTLTIQRTQQEDSAVYLCASSDRGRGEQFFGPGTRLTVL.

This clone appeared once. V usage is TRBV7-8 and J usage is TRBJ2-2, with TRBD2 matching 7 bases. The V and J ends lost 6 bases and 3 bases, in that order; junction bases with no gene match: 10. The CDR3 loop spans 16 amino acids. Germline V lookup: CDR1 SGHVS, CDR2 FQNEAQ. CDR3 sequence: CASSRGASGDTGELFF. The CDR3 DNA follows: TGTGCCAGCAGTCGAGGGGCTAGCGGAGACACCGGGGAGCTGTTTTTT.

The rearrangement joins TRBV4-2 to TRBJ1-5, with TRBD1 matching over 7 bases. The V gene's germline CDR1 is LGHNA and CDR2 YNFKEQ. The CDR3 spans 14 residues. V lost 4 bases and J lost 7; bases outside the gene matches: 7. The CDR3 bases are TGTGCCAGCAGCCTAACAGGGGATGGACAGCCCCAGCATTTT. The encoded protein is CASSLTGDGQPQHF.

This clone has more than one count but fewer than ten. This rearrangement joins TRBV24-1 to TRBJ2-7; 8 bases are shared with TRBD2. Germline V gene lookup returns CDR1 KGHDR and CDR2 SFDVKD. The J segment lost 4 bases and the V segment lost 9 bases, leaving 10 bases of the junction unmatched. The length of the CDR3 is 14 residues. The CDR3 is CATARGGPPYEQYF. CDR3 bases: TGTGCCACCGCCCGGGGGGGGCCACCATACGAGCAGTACTTC.

This chain joins TRBV6-5 and TRBJ1-2; 7 bases match TRBD1. V trimming: 6 bases; J trimming: 8 bases; junction bases outside the gene matches: 9. CDR3 size: 13 residues. Germline CDR1 and CDR2: MNHEY and SVGAGI. The CDR3 nucleotides are TGTGCCAGCAGGGGGGACAGCCCCGGCGGCTACACCTTC. This sequence encodes CASRGDSPGGYTF.

The chain has TRBV7-9 and TRBJ1-3; TRBD1 matches 8 bases. In germline, CDR1 is SEHNR, CDR2 FQNEAQ (reference sequence). The CDR3 sequence is 15 residues long. The junction had 6 bases not matched to a gene; V was cut back by 7 bases and J by 1 base. CDR3 amino acids: CASTGQVLSGNTIYF. The CDR3, as DNA: TGTGCCAGCACGGGACAGGTTTTGTCTGGAAACACCATATATTTT.

Only one count was recorded for this clone. The rearrangement links TRBV6-6 to TRBJ1-2, with 7 bases fitting TRBD1. The J segment lost 4 bases and the V segment lost 7 bases, leaving 6 bases of the junction unmatched. Germline V lookup: CDR1 MNHNY, CDR2 SVGAGI (reference sequence). The CDR3 runs 13 residues. Here the CDR3 DNA reads TGTGCCAGCACCAAAGACAGGGTCTATGGCTACACCTTC. It translates to CASTKDRVYGYTF.

This chain connects TRBV7-3 to TRBJ1-3; the match to TRBD1 covers 9 bases. J lost 5 bases, V lost 5 bases, and 7 bases had no gene match. There are 15 residues in the CDR3. Germline loops: CDR1 SGHTA, CDR2 FQGTGA. The CDR3 loop is CASSQQGAQRNTIYF. As DNA, the CDR3 is TGTGCCAGCAGCCAACAGGGGGCACAAAGAAACACCATATATTTT.

V usage is TRBV7-2 and J usage is TRBJ2-3, with 7 bases identical to TRBD1. CDR3 length: 13 amino acids. Trimming cost V 4 bases and J 7 bases; bases outside gene matches: 5. Germline V gives CDR1 SGHTA, CDR2 FQGNSA. DNA for the CDR3: TGTGCCAGCAGCTCGGGACAGCCCAATACGCAGTATTTT. Translating gives CASSSGQPNTQYF.

Only one count was recorded for this clone. This chain joins TRBV7-9 and TRBJ1-1; maybe TRBD1 (6 bases). The CDR3 runs to 17 residues. Germline loops: CDR1 SEHNR, CDR2 FQNEAQ (reference sequence). The germline V and J ends were trimmed by 5 bases and 0 bases, with 19 bases remaining between them. Written as DNA, the CDR3 is TGTGCCAGCAGCCCCACCGGAACAGGGTGGCTGAACACTGAAGCTTTCTTT. Translated, it gives CASSPTGTGWLNTEAFF.

V and J are TRBV7-3 and TRBJ2-1; 7 nucleotides align to TRBD2. The germline V gene encodes CDR1 SGHTA and CDR2 FQGTGA. The CDR3 extends over 16 amino acids. V lost 2 bases, J lost 6 bases, and 10 bases stayed unmatched. The chain's CDR3 is CASSLQPLGGGNEQFF. Here the CDR3 DNA reads TGTGCCAGCAGCTTACAACCCCTGGGGGGGGGCAATGAGCAGTTCTTC.

On this clone: Other DNA sequences in the same sample also yield this CDR3. The V gene is TRBV5-1, the J gene TRBJ1-1; TRBD1 aligns across 7 bases. This CDR3 is built from 14 residues. Trimming removed 0 bases from V and 4 bases from J; junction bases left unmatched: 3. CDR1 is SGHRS, CDR2 YFSETQ, per germline. CDR3 protein: CASSLGTGGTEAFF. In nucleotides, the CDR3 is TGCGCCAGCAGCTTGGGGACAGGAGGCACTGAAGCTTTCTTT.

The chain recombines TRBV19 with TRBJ2-7, with 9 bases lining up with TRBD1. This CDR3 region has 15 residues. The ends lost 6 bases at V and 7 bases at J; junction bases unmatched: 13. Germline loops: CDR1 LNHDA, CDR2 SQIVND (reference sequence). In DNA form, the CDR3 reads TGTGCCAGTAGCCATTGGACAGGGGCGATGGGGGAGCAGTACTTC. Translated, it gives CASSHWTGAMGEQYF.

The V call is TRBV9, the J call TRBJ2-6, with TRBD2 identical over 10 bases. The length of the CDR3 is 18 residues. The germline V gene encodes CDR1 SGDLS and CDR2 YYNGEE. Unmatched junction bases numbered 7, after V lost 4 bases and J lost 0 bases. The CDR3: CASSSGLAESSGANVLTF. The CDR3 nucleotides are TGTGCCAGCAGCTCCGGACTAGCGGAGAGCTCTGGGGCCAACGTCCTGACTTTC.

As DNA, the CDR3 is TGTGCCAGCAGTCCACTCGCTAGCGGGGAAGGCAATGAGCAGTTCTTC. It codes for CASSPLASGEGNEQFF. This chain links TRBV6-4 with TRBJ2-1; 9 bases match TRBD2. J lost 6 bases, V lost 5 bases, and 11 bases had no gene match. From germline, CDR1 is MRHNA and CDR2 SNTAGT. The CDR3 covers 16 residues.

The chain's CDR3 is CASSPLPGSDQPQHF. CDR3 in DNA: TGTGCCAGCTCACCACTACCGGGTTCCGATCAGCCCCAGCATTTT. V gene TRBV18 combines with J gene TRBJ1-5; D is ambiguous. This CDR3 is 15 amino acids long. CDR1 is KGHSH, CDR2 LQKENI, per germline. The V and J ends lost 1 base and 5 bases respectively, with 12 bases between them.

This chain uses TRBV11-2 with TRBJ2-7; 9 nucleotides align to TRBD2. The CDR3 has 15 amino acids. The V gene end was trimmed by 6 bases and the J gene end by 3 bases; junction bases not matched to a gene: 9. Germline loops: CDR1 SGHAT, CDR2 FQNNGV. DNA of the CDR3: TGTGCCAGCAGGCGTGCGAGCGGGAGGATCTACGAGCAGTACTTC. Translating it yields CASRRASGRIYEQYF.

This clone was picked up a small number of times. The chain employs TRBV4-1 and TRBJ1-1; D is ambiguous. The CDR3 has 16 amino acids. Germline V gene data show CDR1 as MGHRA and CDR2 as YSYEKL. Trimming pared 0 bases from V and 1 base from J, leaving 12 bases between. The CDR3 reads CASSQDLSAGNTEAFF. The CDR3 coding sequence is TGCGCCAGCAGCCAAGATCTCTCGGCAGGGAACACTGAAGCTTTCTTT.

The V gene is TRBV7-9, the J gene TRBJ1-3; 7 bases match TRBD1. This CDR3 comprises 14 residues. Germline CDR1 is SEHNR and CDR2 is FQNEAQ (reference sequence). The V gene end was trimmed by 7 bases and the J gene end by 4 bases; junction bases not matched to a gene: 7. This CDR3 is CASNNRGFGNTIYF. CDR3 bases: TGTGCCAGCAACAACAGGGGTTTCGGAAACACCATATATTTT. Full variable domain (rest looked up from reference TRBV7-9 and TRBJ1-3): DTGVSQNPRHKITKRGQNVTFRCDPISEHNRLYWYRQTLGQGPEFLTYFQNEAQLEKSRLLSDRFSAERPKGSFSTLEIQRTEQGDSAMYLCASNNRGFGNTIYFGEGSWLTVV.

The J gene is TRBJ1-1, the V gene TRBV4-1; D call uncertain. Trimming cost V 0 bases and J 7 bases, with 15 bases left between them. CDR1 MGHRA and CDR2 YSYEKL come from the germline V gene. CDR3 length: 15 amino acids. The CDR3 DNA is TGCGCCAGCAGCCAAGAAGAGACAACTCCCATTGAAGCTTTCTTT. It is translated as CASSQEETTPIEAFF.

CDR3 nucleotides: TGTGCCAGCAGCTTAGGCGAGGACTATGGCTACACCTTC. Translating it yields CASSLGEDYGYTF. The gene calls are TRBV7-9 and TRBJ1-2, with unresolved D. The germline gives CDR1 SEHNR, CDR2 FQNEAQ (reference sequence). Trimming left V 1 base short and J 3 bases short, with 6 bases between. The CDR3 runs 13 residues.

The chain is built from TRBV25-1 and TRBJ2-2; 10 positions agree with TRBD2. The germline CDR1 and CDR2 sequences are MGHDK and SYGVNS. Losses at the gene ends were 6 bases for V and 3 bases for J; bases not matched to a gene: 4. The CDR3 consists of 15 residues. CDR3 amino acids: CASSWTSGYTGELFF. The DNA for the CDR3 is TGTGCCAGCAGCTGGACTAGCGGATACACCGGGGAGCTGTTTTTT.

The V gene is TRBV5-8, the J gene TRBJ1-6; D is uncertain. CDR3 size: 13 residues. With 4 bases removed from V and 7 bases from J, the gap between germline ends came to 9 bases. Germline-derived CDR1 and CDR2 are SGHTS and YDEGEE. This CDR3 reads CASSGRGNSPLHF. In DNA form, the CDR3 reads TGTGCCAGCAGCGGGCGGGGAAATTCACCCCTCCACTTT. Using reference TRBV5-8 and TRBJ1-6 for the parts outside the CDR3, the full variable domain is EAGVTQSPTHLIKTRGQQATLRCSPISGHTSVYWYQQALGLGLQFLLWYDEGEERNRGNFPPRFSGRQFPNYSSELNVNALELEDSALYLCASSGRGNSPLHFGNGTRLTVT.

This clone occurred a few times. The chain couples TRBV10-2 to TRBJ1-2; D is unresolved. This CDR3 is 14 amino acids long. Per germline, CDR1 WSHSY and CDR2 SAAADI. Trimming stripped 4 bases from V and 0 bases from J, with 9 bases between. The CDR3 DNA sequence: TGCGCCAGCAGTGCTCCAGGCTCTAACTATGGCTACACCTTC. This gives the protein CASSAPGSNYGYTF.

V and J are TRBV6-5 and TRBJ1-2; TRBD1 is a possible D gene (6 bases). CDR1 and CDR2 (germline): MNHEY, SVGAGI. This CDR3 has 15 amino acids. Trimming left V 4 bases short and J 0 bases short, with 12 bases between. In DNA, the CDR3 is TGTGCCAGCAGTTCCGGGACAACCCCTAACTATGGCTACACCTTC. This translates into CASSSGTTPNYGYTF.

V and J are TRBV13 and TRBJ1-1; D not certain. Germline V gene data show CDR1 as PRHDT and CDR2 as FYEKMQ (reference sequence). CDR3 length: 14 amino acids. V lost 1 base to trimming and J lost 5 bases, with 11 bases between them. In DNA form, the CDR3 reads TGTGCCAGCAGCTTAGAGCTGAGAGGAACTGAAGCTTTCTTT. Its translation is CASSLELRGTEAFF.

The chain joins TRBV18 to TRBJ2-3, with TRBD1 matching 7 bases. The CDR3 is 14 residues long. The V gene end was trimmed by 3 bases and the J gene end by 1 base; junction bases not matched to a gene: 1. In germline, CDR1 is KGHSH, CDR2 LQKENI. As DNA, the CDR3 is TGTGCCAGCTCACCGACAGGGCGCACAGATACGCAGTATTTT. Translation gives CASSPTGRTDTQYF.

The chain couples TRBV6-2 or TRBV6-3 to TRBJ1-5, with a weak D call TRBD1 (6 bases). Germline V gives CDR1 MNHEY, CDR2 SVGEGT. This CDR3 region has 13 residues. The germline V and J ends were trimmed by 4 bases and 5 bases, with 9 bases remaining between them. For the CDR3, the DNA is TGTGCCAGCAGTTCCGCAGGGGATCAGCCCCAGCATTTT. Its translation is CASSSAGDQPQHF.

The chain combines TRBV6-6 with TRBJ2-7, with D tentatively TRBD1 (5 bases). The V and J ends lost 5 bases and 5 bases respectively, with 16 bases between them. This CDR3 is 14 amino acids long. Germline V gives CDR1 MNHNY, CDR2 SVGAGI (reference sequence). The CDR3 DNA reads TGTGCCAGCAGTAGGGGTTCTAGTACCGACGAGCAGTACTTC. Translated: CASSRGSSTDEQYF.

The chain employs TRBV19 and TRBJ1-1; tentative D call: TRBD1 (5 bases). With 7 bases removed from V and 2 bases from J, the gap between germline ends came to 17 bases. This CDR3 has 15 amino acids. The germline V gene has CDR1 LNHDA and CDR2 SQIVND (reference sequence). As DNA, the CDR3 is TGTGCCAGTACAGGGAGGGGAAGGGGTAACACTGAAGCTTTCTTT. This translates into CASTGRGRGNTEAFF.

This chain links TRBV3-1 (or the pseudogene TRBV3-2) with TRBJ1-2, with D perhaps matching TRBD1 (6 bases). Germline V gene data show CDR1 as LGHDT and CDR2 as YNNKEL (reference sequence). The ends were cut back, 2 bases at V and 4 bases at J, with 20 bases in the middle. CDR3 length equals 17 residues. The CDR3 bases are TGTGCCAGCAGCCAATTGAGTGGGGGGGGCCCCGGCTATGGCTACACCTTC. Translation: CASSQLSGGGPGYGYTF.